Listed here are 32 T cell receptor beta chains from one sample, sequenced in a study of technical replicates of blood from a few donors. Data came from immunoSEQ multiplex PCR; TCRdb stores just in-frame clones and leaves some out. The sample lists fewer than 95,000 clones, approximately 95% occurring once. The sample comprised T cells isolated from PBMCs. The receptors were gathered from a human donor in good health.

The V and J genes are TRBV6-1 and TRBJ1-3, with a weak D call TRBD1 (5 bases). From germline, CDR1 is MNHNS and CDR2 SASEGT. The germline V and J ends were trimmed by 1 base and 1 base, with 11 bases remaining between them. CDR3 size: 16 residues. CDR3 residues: CASSEGNQGSGNTIYF. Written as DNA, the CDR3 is TGTGCCAGCAGTGAAGGGAACCAGGGATCTGGAAACACCATATATTTT.

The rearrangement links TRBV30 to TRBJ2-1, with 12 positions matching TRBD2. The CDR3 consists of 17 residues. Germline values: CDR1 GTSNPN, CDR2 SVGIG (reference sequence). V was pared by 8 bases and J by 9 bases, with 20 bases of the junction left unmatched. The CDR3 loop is CAPIFSSTSGSYVEQFF. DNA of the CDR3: TGTGCCCCCATCTTTTCTTCGACTAGCGGGAGTTATGTTGAGCAGTTCTTC.

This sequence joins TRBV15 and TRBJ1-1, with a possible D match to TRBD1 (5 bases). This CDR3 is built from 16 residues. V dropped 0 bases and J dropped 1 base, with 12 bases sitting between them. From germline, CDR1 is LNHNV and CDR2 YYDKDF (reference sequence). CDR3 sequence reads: CATSREVGGGNTEAFF. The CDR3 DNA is TGTGCCACCAGCAGAGAGGTTGGCGGGGGGAACACTGAAGCTTTCTTT.

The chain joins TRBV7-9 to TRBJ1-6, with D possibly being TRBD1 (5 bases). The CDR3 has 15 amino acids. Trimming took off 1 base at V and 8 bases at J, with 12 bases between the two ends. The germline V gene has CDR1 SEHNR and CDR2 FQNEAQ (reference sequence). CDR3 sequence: CASSLGGHLDSPLHF. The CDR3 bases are TGTGCCAGCAGCTTAGGGGGCCACCTTGATTCACCCCTCCACTTT.

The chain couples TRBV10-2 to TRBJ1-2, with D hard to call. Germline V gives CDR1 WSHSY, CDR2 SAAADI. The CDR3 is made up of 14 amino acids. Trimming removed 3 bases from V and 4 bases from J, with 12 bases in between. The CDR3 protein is CASSDLSGLYGYTF. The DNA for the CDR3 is TGCGCCAGCAGTGACTTGTCCGGACTCTATGGCTACACCTTC.

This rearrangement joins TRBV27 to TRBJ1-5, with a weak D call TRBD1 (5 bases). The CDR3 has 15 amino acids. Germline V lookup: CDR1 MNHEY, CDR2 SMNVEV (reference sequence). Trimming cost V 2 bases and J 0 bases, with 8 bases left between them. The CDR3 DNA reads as TGTGCCAGCAGTTTAAGGGGCTATAGCAATCAGCCCCAGCATTTT. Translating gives CASSLRGYSNQPQHF.

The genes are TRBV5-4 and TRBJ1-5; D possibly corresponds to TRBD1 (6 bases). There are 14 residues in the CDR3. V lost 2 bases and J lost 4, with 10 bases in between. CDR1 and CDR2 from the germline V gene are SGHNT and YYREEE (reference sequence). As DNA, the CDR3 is TGTGCCAGCAGCTTAAGGGGGAGAAATCAGCCCCAGCATTTT. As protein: CASSLRGRNQPQHF.

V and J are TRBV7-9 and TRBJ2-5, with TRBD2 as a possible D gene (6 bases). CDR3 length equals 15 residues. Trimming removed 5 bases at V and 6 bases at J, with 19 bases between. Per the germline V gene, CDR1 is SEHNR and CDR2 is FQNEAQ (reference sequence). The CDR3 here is CASSPPDPGEKTQYF. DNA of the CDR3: TGTGCCAGCAGCCCACCCGACCCGGGGGAAAAGACCCAGTACTTC.

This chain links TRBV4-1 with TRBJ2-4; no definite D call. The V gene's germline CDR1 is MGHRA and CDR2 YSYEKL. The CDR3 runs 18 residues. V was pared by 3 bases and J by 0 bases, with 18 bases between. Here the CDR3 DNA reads TGCGCCAGCAGCCATCGCGAACGTACCGTTGGAGCCAAAAACATTCAGTACTTC. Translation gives CASSHRERTVGAKNIQYF.

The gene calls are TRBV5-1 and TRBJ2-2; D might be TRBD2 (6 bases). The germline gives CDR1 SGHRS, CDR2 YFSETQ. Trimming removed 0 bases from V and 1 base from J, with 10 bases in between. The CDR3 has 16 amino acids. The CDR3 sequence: CASSLAGRENTGELFF. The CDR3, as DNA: TGCGCCAGCAGCTTGGCGGGGCGGGAGAACACCGGGGAGCTGTTTTTT.

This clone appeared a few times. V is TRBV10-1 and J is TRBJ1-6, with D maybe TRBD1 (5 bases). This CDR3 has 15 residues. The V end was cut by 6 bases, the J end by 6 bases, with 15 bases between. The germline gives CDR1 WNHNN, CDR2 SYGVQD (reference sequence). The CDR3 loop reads CASSVGRGSNSPLHF. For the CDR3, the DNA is TGCGCCAGCAGCGTCGGTCGGGGGAGTAATTCACCCCTCCACTTT.

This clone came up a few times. CDR3 bases: TGTGCCAGCAGAAGCACGGGACTCTTATTCACAGATACGCAGTATTTT. Translation: CASRSTGLLFTDTQYF. The chain recombines TRBV2 with TRBJ2-3; tentatively, D is TRBD2 (6 bases). Per the germline V gene, CDR1 is SNHLY and CDR2 is FYNNEI. The CDR3 loop spans 16 amino acids. The V and J ends lost 6 bases and 2 bases respectively, with 18 bases between them.

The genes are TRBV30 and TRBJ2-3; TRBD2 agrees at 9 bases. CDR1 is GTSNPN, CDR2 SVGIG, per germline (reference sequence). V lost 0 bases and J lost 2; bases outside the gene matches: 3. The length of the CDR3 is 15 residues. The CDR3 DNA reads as TGTGCCTGGAGTGTAGGCGGGGGGGCCACAGATACGCAGTATTTT. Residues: CAWSVGGGATDTQYF. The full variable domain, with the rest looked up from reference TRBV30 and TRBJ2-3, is SQTIHQWPATLVQPVGSPLSLECTVEGTSNPNLYWYRQAAGRGLQLLFYSVGIGQISSEVPQNLSASRPQDRQFILSSKKLLLSDSGFYLCAWSVGGGATDTQYFGPGTRLTVL.

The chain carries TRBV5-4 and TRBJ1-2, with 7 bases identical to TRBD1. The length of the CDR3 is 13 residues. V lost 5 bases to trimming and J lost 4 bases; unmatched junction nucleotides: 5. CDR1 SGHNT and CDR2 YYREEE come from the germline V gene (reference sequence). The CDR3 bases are TGTGCCAGCAGACCGACAGGGTTCTATGGCTACACCTTC. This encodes CASRPTGFYGYTF.

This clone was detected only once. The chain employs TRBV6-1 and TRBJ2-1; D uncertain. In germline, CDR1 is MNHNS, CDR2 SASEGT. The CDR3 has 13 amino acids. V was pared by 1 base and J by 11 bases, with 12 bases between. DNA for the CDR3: TGTGCCAGCAGTGAAGGACGGTCAGGAAAGCAGTTCTTC. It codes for CASSEGRSGKQFF.

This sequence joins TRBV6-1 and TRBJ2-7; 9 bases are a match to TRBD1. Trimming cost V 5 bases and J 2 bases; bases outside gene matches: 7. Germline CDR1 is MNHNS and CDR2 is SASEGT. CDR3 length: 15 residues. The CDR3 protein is CASSPGDRAPYEQYF. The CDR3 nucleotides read TGTGCCAGCAGTCCCGGGGACAGGGCCCCCTACGAGCAGTACTTC.

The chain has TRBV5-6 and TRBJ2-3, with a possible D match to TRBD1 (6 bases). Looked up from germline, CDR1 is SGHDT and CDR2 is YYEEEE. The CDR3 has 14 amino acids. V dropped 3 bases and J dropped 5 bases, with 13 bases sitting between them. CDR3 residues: CASSSQGRGDTQYF. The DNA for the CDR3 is TGTGCCAGCAGCTCACAGGGCAGGGGAGATACGCAGTATTTT.

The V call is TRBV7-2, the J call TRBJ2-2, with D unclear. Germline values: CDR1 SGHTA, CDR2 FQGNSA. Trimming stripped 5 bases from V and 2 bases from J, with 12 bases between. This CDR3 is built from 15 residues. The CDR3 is CASSQVVLNTGELFF. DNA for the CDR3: TGTGCCAGCAGCCAAGTGGTACTAAACACCGGGGAGCTGTTTTTT.

In DNA form, the CDR3 reads TGTGCCAGCAGCCCCACCCCCGGACAGGACAAAAACATTCAGTACTTC. This sequence encodes CASSPTPGQDKNIQYF. This chain links TRBV7-9 with TRBJ2-4, with TRBD1 identical over 7 bases. The V gene end was trimmed by 5 bases and the J gene end by 3 bases; junction bases not matched to a gene: 10. The CDR3 spans 16 residues. CDR1 and CDR2 from the germline V gene are SEHNR and FQNEAQ (reference sequence).

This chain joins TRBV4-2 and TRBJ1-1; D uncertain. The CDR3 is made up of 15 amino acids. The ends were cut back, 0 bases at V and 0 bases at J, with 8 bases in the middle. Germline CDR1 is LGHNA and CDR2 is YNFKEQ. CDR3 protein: CASSQDGQMNTEAFF. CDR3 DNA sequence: TGTGCCAGCAGCCAAGATGGGCAGATGAACACTGAAGCTTTCTTT.

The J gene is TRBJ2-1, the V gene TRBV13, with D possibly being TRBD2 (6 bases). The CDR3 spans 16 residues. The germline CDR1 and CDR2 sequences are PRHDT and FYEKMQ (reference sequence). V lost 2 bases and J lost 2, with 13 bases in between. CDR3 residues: CASSLSGLATYNEQFF. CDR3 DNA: TGTGCCAGCAGCTTAAGTGGGCTAGCGACCTACAATGAGCAGTTCTTC.

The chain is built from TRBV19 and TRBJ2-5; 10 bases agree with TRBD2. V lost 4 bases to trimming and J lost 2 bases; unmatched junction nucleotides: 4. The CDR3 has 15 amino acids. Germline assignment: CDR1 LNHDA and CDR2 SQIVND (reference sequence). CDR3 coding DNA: TGTGCCAGTAGTAGGGGACTAGCGTCGCAAGAGACCCAGTACTTC. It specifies CASSRGLASQETQYF. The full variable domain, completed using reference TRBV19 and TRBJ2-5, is DGGITQSPKYLFRKEGQNVTLSCEQNLNHDAMYWYRQDPGQGLRLIYYSQIVNDFQKGDIAEGYSVSREKKESFPLTVTSAQKNPTAFYLCASSRGLASQETQYFGPGTRLLVL.

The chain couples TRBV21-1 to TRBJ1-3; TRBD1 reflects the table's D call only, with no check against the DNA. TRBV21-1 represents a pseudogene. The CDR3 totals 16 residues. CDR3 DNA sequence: TGTGCCAGCAGCAAAAAGACAGGGGGATCTGGAAACACCATATATTTT. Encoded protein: CASSKKTGGSGNTIYF.

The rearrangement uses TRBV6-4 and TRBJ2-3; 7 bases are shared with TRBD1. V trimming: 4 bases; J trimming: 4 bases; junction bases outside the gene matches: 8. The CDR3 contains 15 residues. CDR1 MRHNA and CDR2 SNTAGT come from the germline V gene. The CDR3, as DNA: TGTGCCAGCAGTGGGGGGACCGACAGGGCAGATACGCAGTATTTT. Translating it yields CASSGGTDRADTQYF.

CDR3 in DNA: TGTGCCAGCAGCCCGGTGGGTCAGGGAAAGATAACCTTC. Its protein product is CASSPVGQGKITF. The rearrangement uses TRBV6-6 and TRBJ1-2; D possibly corresponds to TRBD1 (5 bases). Germline loops: CDR1 MNHNY, CDR2 SVGAGI (reference sequence). V dropped 6 bases and J dropped 14 bases, with 22 bases sitting between them. This CDR3 has 13 residues.

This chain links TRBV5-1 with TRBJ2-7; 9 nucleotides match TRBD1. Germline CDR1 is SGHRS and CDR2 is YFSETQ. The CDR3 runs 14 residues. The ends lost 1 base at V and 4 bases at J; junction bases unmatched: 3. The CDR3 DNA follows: TGCGCCAGCAGCTTGCTTGGACAGGGGTACGAGCAGTACTTC. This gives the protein CASSLLGQGYEQYF.

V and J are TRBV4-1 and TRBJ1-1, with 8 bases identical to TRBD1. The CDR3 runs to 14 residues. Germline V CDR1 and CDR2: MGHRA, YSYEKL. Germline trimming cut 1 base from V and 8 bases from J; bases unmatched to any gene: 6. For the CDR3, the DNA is TGCGCCAGCAGCCAAGCCGGACAGGGCCGCGAAGCTTTCTTT. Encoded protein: CASSQAGQGREAFF.

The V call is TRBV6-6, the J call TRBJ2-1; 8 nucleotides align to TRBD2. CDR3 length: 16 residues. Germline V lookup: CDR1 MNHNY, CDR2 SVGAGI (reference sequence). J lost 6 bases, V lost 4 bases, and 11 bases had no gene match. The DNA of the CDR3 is TGTGCCAGCAGTTCAGGCGGGAGGCCTCCCCCCAATGAGCAGTTCTTC. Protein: CASSSGGRPPPNEQFF.

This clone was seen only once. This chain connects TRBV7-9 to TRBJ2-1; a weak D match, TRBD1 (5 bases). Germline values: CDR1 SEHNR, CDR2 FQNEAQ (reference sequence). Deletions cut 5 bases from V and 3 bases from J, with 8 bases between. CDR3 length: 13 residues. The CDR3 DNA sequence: TGTGCCAGCAGCCAGGGTTACTACAATGAGCAGTTCTTC. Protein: CASSQGYYNEQFF.

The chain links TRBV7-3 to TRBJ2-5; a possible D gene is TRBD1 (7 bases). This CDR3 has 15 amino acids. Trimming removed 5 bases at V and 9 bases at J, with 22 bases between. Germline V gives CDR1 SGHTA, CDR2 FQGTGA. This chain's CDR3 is CASSPRQGGTGAQYF. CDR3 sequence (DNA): TGTGCCAGCAGCCCCCGACAGGGTGGGACGGGGGCCCAGTACTTC.

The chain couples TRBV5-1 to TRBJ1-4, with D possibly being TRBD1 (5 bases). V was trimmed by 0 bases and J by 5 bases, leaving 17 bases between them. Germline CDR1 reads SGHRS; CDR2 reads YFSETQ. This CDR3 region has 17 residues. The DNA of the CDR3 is TGCGCCAGCAGCTTGGGGGGCCCGACAACCCCAAATGAAAAACTGTTTTTT. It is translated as CASSLGGPTTPNEKLFF.

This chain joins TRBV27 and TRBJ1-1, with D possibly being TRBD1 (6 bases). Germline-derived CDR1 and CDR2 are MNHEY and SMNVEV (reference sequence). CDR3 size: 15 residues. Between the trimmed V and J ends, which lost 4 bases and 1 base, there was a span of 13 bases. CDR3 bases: TGTGCCAGCAGTTCTTTACAGGGCCCGAACACTGAAGCTTTCTTT. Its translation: CASSSLQGPNTEAFF.